This is a list of T cell receptor beta chains from one sample in a study of beta chain features in type 1 diabetes. Clones were sequenced by immunoSEQ multiplex PCR, and TCRdb holds only the in-frame ones, with some missing. The repertoire includes 900,000 or so clones, about 17% of them detected once, and 0.02% to 0.025% sits in the top ten. Source material: naive CD4+ T cells from blood. The receptors derive from a woman aged 18-30 years in good health. Both conserved end residues are part of each CDR3. The D gene is left open where the match is weak. Clone size is not always given. Where it is, it says once, few, many or a class for expanded clones.

size: few
V: TRBV7-3
J: TRBJ2-3
D: -
CDR3: CASSSTPRGGPSTDTQYF
DNA: TGTGCCAGCAGCTCCACACCCAGGGGGGGCCCTAGCACAGATACGCAGTATTTT

size: few
V: TRBV5-1
J: TRBJ1-1
D: -
CDR3: CASSLTPNTEAFF
DNA: TGCGCCAGCAGCTTGACCCCGAACACTGAAGCTTTCTTT

size: once
V: TRBV25-1
J: TRBJ2-7
D: -
CDR3: CASSARLGSYEQYF
DNA: TGTGCCAGCAGCGCAAGACTGGGGAGCTACGAGCAGTACTTC

size: -
V: TRBV18
J: TRBJ2-2
D: TRBD2
CDR3: CASSPRKAGATGELFF
DNA: TGTGCCAGCTCACCACGGAAAGCGGGAGCCACCGGGGAGCTGTTTTTT

size: -
V: TRBV5-1
J: TRBJ1-2
D: -
CDR3: CASSLGRGGNYGYTF
DNA: TGCGCCAGCAGCTTGGGTCGAGGGGGTAACTATGGCTACACCTTC

size: -
V: TRBV28
J: TRBJ2-7
D: TRBD2
CDR3: CASSPPGLAGDYEQYF
DNA: TGTGCCAGCAGTCCCCCGGGACTAGCGGGAGATTACGAGCAGTACTTC

size: few
V: TRBV7-2
J: TRBJ2-7
D: -
CDR3: CASSPGIINEQYF
DNA: TGTGCCAGCAGCCCCGGTATTATTAACGAGCAGTACTTC

size: -
V: TRBV28
J: TRBJ2-2
D: TRBD1
CDR3: CASGRTGGTGELFF
DNA: TGTGCCAGCGGTAGGACAGGAGGAACCGGGGAGCTGTTTTTT

size: -
V: TRBV9
J: TRBJ2-3
D: -
CDR3: CASSSTFSTDTQYF
DNA: TGTGCCAGCAGCTCGACTTTTTCCACAGATACGCAGTATTTT

size: -
V: TRBV4-2
J: TRBJ2-1
D: TRBD2
CDR3: CASSPWTGTIGTSGRVNEQFF
DNA: TGTGCCAGCAGCCCCTGGACGGGTACAATCGGGACTAGCGGGAGAGTCAATGAGCAGTTCTTC